The 19 T cell receptor beta chains in this list originate from one sample, sequenced in a study of blood T cells in healthy people across ages. Using a J-beta primer mix together with a sample-barcoded 5' primer, a second PCR was run for roughly 7 to 11 cycles. Each CDR3 protein gets one entry after TCRdb re-called the 5' RACE reads with MiXCR. The table lists over 1,500,000 distinct CDR3 sequences, about 39% of them singletons. The sequencing sample was made of blood. These receptors were taken from a human donor in good health.

This clonotype was seen many times. CDR3 protein: CASSETGEQTEQYF. The CDR3 nucleotides are TGTGCCAGCAGTGAGACAGGGGAACAAACTGAGCAGTACTTC. The chain uses TRBV12-3 or TRBV12-4 and TRBJ2-7, with TRBD1 matching over 8 bases. The CDR3 loop spans 14 amino acids. After removal of 5 bases from V and 7 bases from J, the junction contained 10 bases not matched to a gene.

This clonotype has a handful of counts. The chain links TRBV11-1 to TRBJ2-1; 8 bases match TRBD2. CDR3 length equals 15 residues. From germline, CDR1 is SGHAT and CDR2 FQDESV (reference sequence). The V and J ends lost 5 bases and 10 bases, in that order; junction bases with no gene match: 13. CDR3 bases: TGTGCCAGCAGCCCTACTAGCGGTGGCAGATGGGAGCAGTTCTTC. Its protein is CASSPTSGGRWEQFF.

The genes are TRBV5-1 and TRBJ2-1, with TRBD2 matching 8 bases. The CDR3 contains 15 residues. Germline-derived CDR1 and CDR2 are SGHRS and YFSETQ. Trimming took 5 bases from V and 3 from J; bases not matched to a gene: 7. In DNA form, the CDR3 reads TGCGCCAGCAGGCCGACTAGCGAGAGCTACAATGAGCAGTTCTTC. This sequence encodes CASRPTSESYNEQFF.

This clonotype was detected only a few times. The rearrangement uses TRBV11-2 and TRBJ2-5, with TRBD2 as a possible D gene (6 bases). Near its end, the DNA agrees better with TRBJ2-7, so the J call may be wrong. Germline assignment: CDR1 SGHAT and CDR2 FQNNGV. The CDR3 totals 15 residues. Here the CDR3 reads CASIMEGGGFYEQYF. The CDR3 DNA sequence: TGTGCCAGCATCATGGAGGGTGGAGGGTTCTACGAGCAGTACTTC.

V usage is TRBV28 and J usage is TRBJ1-5; maybe TRBD1 (6 bases). Between the trimmed V and J ends, which lost 3 bases and 6 bases, there was a span of 18 bases. The length of the CDR3 is 16 residues. Germline CDR1 reads MDHEN; CDR2 reads SYDVKM. CDR3 bases: TGTGCCAGCAGTTTCCGCCTGGGGGGCGGCGGTCAGCCCCAGCATTTT. Translated, it gives CASSFRLGGGGQPQHF.

This clonotype was detected only once. The chain is built from TRBV7-9 and TRBJ1-2; a possible D gene is TRBD1 (5 bases). Germline CDR1 SEHNR, CDR2 FQNEAQ (reference sequence). Trimming took 5 bases from V and 4 from J, leaving 11 bases between them. The CDR3 extends over 13 amino acids. The CDR3 reads CASSRPDSYGYTF. The CDR3, as DNA: TGTGCCAGCAGCCGCCCAGACAGCTATGGCTACACCTTC.

V and J are TRBV14 and TRBJ2-3; D is unresolved. The CDR3 totals 13 residues. V was clipped by 4 bases and J by 5 bases, with 10 bases between them. Germline V lookup: CDR1 SGHDN, CDR2 FVKESK. CDR3 sequence: CASSRTERDTQYF. The CDR3 DNA is TGTGCCAGCAGCCGAACGGAGAGAGATACGCAGTATTTT.

This clonotype was seen just once. This CDR3 reads CSAIGGYEQYF. DNA for the CDR3: TGCAGCGCTATCGGGGGCTACGAGCAGTACTTC. The J gene is TRBJ2-7, the V gene TRBV29-1, with a weak D call TRBD2 (6 bases). V was clipped by 7 bases and J by 3 bases, with 10 bases between them. The CDR3 has 11 residues. Germline loops: CDR1 SQVTM, CDR2 ANQGSEA.

This clonotype was observed a single time. The rearrangement links TRBV29-1 to TRBJ1-2; 7 nucleotides align to TRBD1. CDR3 length equals 12 residues. With 6 bases clipped from V and 7 bases from J, the junction kept 8 bases outside the gene matches. Per germline, CDR1 SQVTM and CDR2 ANQGSEA. CDR3 sequence (DNA): TGCAGCGTCGCGACAGGGATACTTGGCTACACCTTC. This translates into CSVATGILGYTF.

The chain is built from TRBV7-2 and TRBJ2-1; 9 nucleotides match TRBD2. The V and J ends lost 5 bases and 8 bases, in that order; junction bases with no gene match: 13. This CDR3 comprises 16 residues. CDR1 and CDR2 (germline): SGHTA, FQGNSA. CDR3 bases: TGTGCCAGCAGCCCCCAAGTAGCGGGGGTGAGGCATGAGCAGTTCTTC. Protein sequence: CASSPQVAGVRHEQFF.

Only one count was recorded for this clonotype. The chain joins TRBV7-2 to TRBJ1-2; D call uncertain. From germline, CDR1 is SGHTA and CDR2 FQGNSA. V lost 2 bases and J lost 7, with 11 bases in between. The CDR3 consists of 13 residues. This CDR3 is CASSLMGSAGYTF. The DNA for the CDR3 is TGTGCCAGCAGCTTAATGGGATCCGCTGGCTACACCTTC.

The chain combines TRBV24-1 with TRBJ2-7; 9 bases match TRBD1. In germline, CDR1 is KGHDR, CDR2 SFDVKD. J lost 4 bases, V lost 5 bases, and 5 bases had no gene match. The length of the CDR3 is 14 residues. For the CDR3, the DNA is TGTGCCACCAGTGCAAGGGACAGGGAATACGAGCAGTACTTC. Residues: CATSARDREYEQYF.

This clonotype was picked up a small number of times. The gene calls are TRBV20-1 and TRBJ1-5, with TRBD1 identical over 7 bases. Germline CDR1 reads DFQATT; CDR2 reads SNEGSKA (reference sequence). CDR3 length: 15 residues. The V and J ends lost 0 bases and 2 bases, in that order; junction bases with no gene match: 4. As DNA, the CDR3 is TGCAGTGCTAGAGATGGCAGGGGGGGCAATCAGCCCCAGCATTTT. Its translation: CSARDGRGGNQPQHF.

This clonotype was seen more than once but under ten times. The chain employs TRBV6-2 or TRBV6-3 and TRBJ2-7, with 9 bases that match TRBD1. Germline loops: CDR1 MNHEY, CDR2 SVGEGT. The CDR3 runs 15 residues. With V trimmed by 1 base and J by 5 bases, 6 bases remained unmatched. This CDR3 reads CASSYYRDRVNEQYF. The DNA of the CDR3 is TGTGCCAGCAGTTACTATCGGGACAGGGTGAACGAGCAGTACTTC.

This clonotype was seen a handful of times. The chain uses TRBV12-3 or TRBV12-4 and TRBJ1-5; D not certain. The CDR3 spans 14 residues. V was clipped by 6 bases and J by 4 bases, with 13 bases between them. Here the CDR3 DNA reads TGTGCCAGCAGATATAGGCAGGAGAATCAGCCCCAGCATTTT. It specifies CASRYRQENQPQHF.

J is TRBJ2-3 and V is TRBV5-5; maybe TRBD2 (5 bases). This CDR3 contains 16 residues. Trimming pared 4 bases from V and 2 bases from J, leaving 17 bases between. CDR1 and CDR2 from the germline V gene are SGHKS and YYEKEE (reference sequence). This CDR3 reads CASSRPGIRATDTQYF. The CDR3 coding sequence is TGTGCCAGCAGCCGCCCGGGAATCCGTGCCACAGATACGCAGTATTTT.

The chain is built from TRBV7-2 and TRBJ2-5, with 8 bases that match TRBD2. The J call may be in error: the DNA end matches TRBJ2-7 better. The CDR3 contains 14 residues. Germline V gene data show CDR1 as SGHTA and CDR2 as FQGNSA. The CDR3 region is CASGRPGGVDEQYV. As DNA, the CDR3 is TGTGCCAGCGGCAGGCCGGGGGGGGTAGACGAGCAGTACGTC.

The chain couples TRBV6-2 or TRBV6-3 to TRBJ1-2, with 7 bases lining up with TRBD1. Germline CDR1 is MNHEY and CDR2 is SVGEGT. The CDR3 has 16 amino acids. After removal of 5 bases from V and 5 bases from J, the junction contained 14 bases not matched to a gene. In nucleotides, the CDR3 is TGTGCCAGCAGTCCTCGGGGACAGAGGACCCGTTATGGCTACACCTTC. It encodes CASSPRGQRTRYGYTF.

This clonotype was found a few times. The chain uses TRBV25-1 and TRBJ2-4; the D gene is possibly TRBD2 (6 bases). V was trimmed by 0 bases and J by 3 bases, leaving 21 bases between them. The CDR3 contains 19 residues. Germline V CDR1 and CDR2: MGHDK, SYGVNS. CDR3 nucleotide sequence: TGTGCCAGCAGTGAATATTCACTCCTCGGGGGTCCCGGCAAAAACATTCAGTACTTC. It yields the protein CASSEYSLLGGPGKNIQYF.